The next 17 T cell receptor beta chains were all read from a single sample in a study of blood T cell repertoires in COVID-19. Generated by immunoSEQ multiplex PCR, the TCRdb table keeps only in-frame clones and is missing some. In the table there are 280,000 or so clones, about 90% of which are singletons. The sequenced sample consisted of PBMCs or T cells enriched from blood (not recorded which). These receptors came from a young woman with acute COVID-19.

The J gene is TRBJ1-6, the V gene TRBV10-3, with a possible D match to TRBD1 (5 bases). Germline V CDR1 and CDR2: ENHRY, SYGVKD. The germline V and J ends were trimmed by 3 bases and 16 bases, with 10 bases remaining between them. The CDR3 is made up of 11 amino acids. CDR3 in amino acids: CAISDLTALHF. CDR3 coding DNA: TGTGCCATCAGTGATTTGACAGCTCTCCACTTT.

The chain links TRBV19 to TRBJ2-5; a possible D gene is TRBD2 (6 bases). CDR3 length: 14 amino acids. The germline V gene has CDR1 LNHDA and CDR2 SQIVND (reference sequence). V gave up 8 bases and J gave up 4 bases, with 17 bases separating them. In DNA, the CDR3 is TGTGCCAGTGGAGGGCCGGAGGGTTCAGAGACCCAGTACTTC. It encodes CASGGPEGSETQYF.

The chain has TRBV29-1 and TRBJ2-3; the D gene is possibly TRBD1 (7 bases). Trimming removed 3 bases from V and 5 bases from J, with 24 bases in between. The germline gives CDR1 SQVTM, CDR2 ANQGSEA. The CDR3 has 17 residues. CDR3 sequence (DNA): TGCAGCGTTGATGACCCCGGCGGAGGGGGCTTGGTAGATACGCAGTATTTT. Translation: CSVDDPGGGGLVDTQYF.

The genes are TRBV20-1 and TRBJ2-3; D is unresolved. V dropped 5 bases and J dropped 3 bases, with 6 bases sitting between them. The CDR3 is made up of 11 amino acids. Germline CDR1 and CDR2: DFQATT and SNEGSKA (reference sequence). The CDR3 DNA follows: TGCAGTGCTCGGCGGACAGATACGCAGTATTTT. This encodes CSARRTDTQYF.

The chain carries TRBV5-4 and TRBJ2-5, with D maybe TRBD1 (6 bases). V lost 4 bases and J 2 bases, leaving 12 bases between the germline ends. CDR3 size: 14 residues. Germline V lookup: CDR1 SGHNT, CDR2 YYREEE (reference sequence). The CDR3 reads CASSPRQEQETQYF. CDR3 in DNA: TGTGCCAGCAGCCCTCGACAGGAGCAAGAGACCCAGTACTTC.

The gene calls are TRBV19 and TRBJ2-6, with D unclear. Germline CDR1 is LNHDA and CDR2 is SQIVND (reference sequence). The CDR3 contains 14 residues. V lost 6 bases and J lost 0, with 6 bases in between. The CDR3 coding sequence is TGTGCCAGTAGACATGTCTCTGGGGCCAACGTCCTGACTTTC. It yields the protein CASRHVSGANVLTF.

This clone has only a few counts. V is TRBV2 and J is TRBJ1-5; D may be TRBD1 (5 bases). The CDR3 loop spans 16 amino acids. The germline gives CDR1 SNHLY, CDR2 FYNNEI. V was cut by 5 bases and J by 0 bases, with 14 bases left in between. CDR3 sequence (DNA): TGTGCCAGCAGTAAGACAGCCCTCTATAGCAATCAGCCCCAGCATTTT. It yields the protein CASSKTALYSNQPQHF. The whole variable domain, filled in from reference TRBV2 and TRBJ1-5, reads EPEVTQTPSHQVTQMGQEVILRCVPISNHLYFYWYRQILGQKVEFLVSFYNNEISEKSEIFDDQFSVERPDGSNFTLKIRSTKLEDSAMYFCASSKTALYSNQPQHFGDGTRLSIL.

The J gene is TRBJ2-5, the V gene TRBV5-1; tentatively, D is TRBD1 (6 bases). V lost 1 base to trimming and J lost 5 bases, with 18 bases between them. The germline CDR1 and CDR2 sequences are SGHRS and YFSETQ. The CDR3 covers 16 residues. CDR3 sequence (DNA): TGCGCCAGCAGCTTGAACGTCAGGGGTCCGGAGGAGACCCAGTACTTC. Its translation: CASSLNVRGPEETQYF.

This chain joins TRBV28 and TRBJ1-2; D is perhaps TRBD1 (5 bases). The germline V gene encodes CDR1 MDHEN and CDR2 SYDVKM. V lost 6 bases and J 8 bases, leaving 13 bases between the germline ends. The CDR3 totals 12 residues. This chain's CDR3 is CASSRQYLGYTF. For the CDR3, the DNA is TGTGCCAGCAGCAGACAGTACTTGGGCTACACCTTC.

This sequence joins TRBV4-1 and TRBJ2-3, with 7 bases that match TRBD2. The ends lost 1 base at V and 6 bases at J; junction bases unmatched: 10. The germline V gene has CDR1 MGHRA and CDR2 YSYEKL. This CDR3 is 16 amino acids long. The CDR3 coding sequence is TGCGCCAGCAGCCAAGTGGATATACTAGCGTTTGATACGCAGTATTTT. The encoded protein is CASSQVDILAFDTQYF.

This chain joins TRBV28 and TRBJ2-4; tentative D call: TRBD2 (6 bases). The CDR3 contains 13 residues. V was clipped by 4 bases and J by 6 bases, with 10 bases between them. Germline CDR1 MDHEN, CDR2 SYDVKM. The CDR3 region is CASSSLGGNIQYF. DNA for the CDR3: TGTGCCAGCAGTTCGCTGGGAGGAAACATTCAGTACTTC.

The rearrangement uses TRBV7-2 and TRBJ2-7; a possible D gene is TRBD2 (5 bases). V shed 1 base and J shed 0 bases, with 10 bases lying between them. In germline, CDR1 is SGHTA, CDR2 FQGNSA. This CDR3 comprises 15 residues. CDR3 DNA sequence: TGTGCCAGCAGCTTAGGGGGTAGCGACTCCTACGAGCAGTACTTC. Its translation is CASSLGGSDSYEQYF.

The chain recombines TRBV4-1 with TRBJ1-6; 7 positions match TRBD1. Germline V lookup: CDR1 MGHRA, CDR2 YSYEKL. The V gene end was trimmed by 1 base and the J gene end by 6 bases; junction bases not matched to a gene: 9. This CDR3 has 17 amino acids. The chain's CDR3 is CASSQGLTGFANSPLHF. The CDR3 nucleotides are TGCGCCAGCAGCCAAGGGCTGACAGGGTTCGCTAATTCACCCCTCCACTTT.

The chain links TRBV18 to TRBJ2-1; 8 bases fit TRBD2. The J segment lost 9 bases and the V segment lost 6 bases, leaving 13 bases of the junction unmatched. Germline CDR1 and CDR2: KGHSH and LQKENI. This CDR3 contains 15 residues. CDR3 coding DNA: TGTGCCAGCTCCCGGATTAGCGGGATGGAGTTTGAGCAGTTCTTC. This codes for CASSRISGMEFEQFF. Together with reference TRBV18 and TRBJ2-1, the CDR3 gives the full variable domain: NAGVMQNPRHLVRRRGQEARLRCSPMKGHSHVYWYRQLPEEGLKFMVYLQKENIIDESGMPKERFSAEFPKEGPSILRIQQVVRGDSAAYFCASSRISGMEFEQFFGPGTRLTVL.

This chain links TRBV29-1 with TRBJ1-2; 7 bases line up with TRBD1. The J segment lost 5 bases and the V segment lost 4 bases, leaving 4 bases of the junction unmatched. The length of the CDR3 is 12 residues. Germline V lookup: CDR1 SQVTM, CDR2 ANQGSEA. The CDR3 loop reads CSVVSTGYGYTF. CDR3 sequence (DNA): TGCAGCGTTGTATCGACAGGGTATGGCTACACCTTC.

The rearrangement uses TRBV6-5 and TRBJ1-5, with D uncertain. With 6 bases removed from V and 3 bases from J, the gap between germline ends came to 12 bases. The CDR3 sequence is 14 residues long. Germline CDR1 reads MNHEY; CDR2 reads SVGAGI. The CDR3 region has the DNA TGTGCCAGCAGGCAGGTCGGGGACAATCAGCCCCAGCATTTT. This encodes CASRQVGDNQPQHF.

The chain couples TRBV27 to TRBJ2-7; the match to TRBD2 covers 13 bases. With V trimmed by 7 bases and J by 4 bases, 10 bases remained unmatched. The germline CDR1 and CDR2 sequences are MNHEY and SMNVEV (reference sequence). The length of the CDR3 is 16 residues. The CDR3, as DNA: TGTGCCAGCACCCCCGGACTAGCGGGAGAGGATTACGAGCAGTACTTC. It specifies CASTPGLAGEDYEQYF.